The clone carrying this T cell receptor (beta chain) was seen a few times. Its specificity is not known. This specimen comes from a study of T cells after yellow fever vaccination. A single record per CDR3 protein comes from TCRdb applying MiXCR to the 5' RACE reads. This sample has 400,000 or so distinct CDR3 sequences, with roughly 11% found just once. V lost 3 bases, J lost 7 bases, and 7 bases stayed unmatched. This CDR3 contains 15 residues. In germline, CDR1 is SGHTA, CDR2 FQGNSA. Study-level results: Reappearing after the booster were most of the clones from primary vaccination (almost 97% CD4, around 88% CD8).

This sequence was found in a man between 18 and 29 years old who received the YFV17D yellow fever vaccine. The V and J genes are TRBV7-2 and TRBJ2-1; 9 bases are shared with TRBD1. The sequencing here drew on PBMCs, taken on the day of the first yellow fever vaccination. The CDR3: CASSFSGTGKNEQFF. CDR3 bases: TGTGCCAGCAGCTTTAGTGGGACAGGGAAAAATGAGCAGTTCTTC.